This T cell receptor (beta chain) originates from a study of PD-L1 blockade in urothelial cancer. At the level of the study: Blood samples had a median of approximately 150,000 T cells.

Generated by immunoSEQ multiplex PCR, the TCRdb table keeps only in-frame clones and is missing some. The table shows some 30,000 clones, with around nine tenths occurring only once. This clone was picked up a small number of times. The receptor's source is a man over 45 with urothelial cancer. Sequencing used PBMCs, obtained around atezolizumab (anti-PD-L1) treatment.

The CDR3 DNA reads as TGTGCCAGCAGCTTGGCCTACTCCCTCGAGCAGTTCTTC. Its translation: CASSLAYSLEQFF. The chain carries TRBV5-6 and TRBJ2-1; D is ambiguous. This CDR3 comprises 13 residues. Trimming cost V 0 bases and J 10 bases, with 11 bases left between them. Germline CDR1 SGHDT, CDR2 YYEEEE.